At least ten counts were recorded for the clone carrying this TCR delta chain. Its antigen is unidentified. Additional DNA sequences in this sample encode the identical CDR3. TCRdb reprocessed the multiplex PCR reads using CATT. This table holds around 52,000 delta-chain clones, over 1.5% found once. The CDR3 contains 18 residues. Deletions cut 5 bases from V and 6 bases from J, with 28 bases between. Germline assignment: CDR1 TSWWSYY and CDR2 QGS. The data derive from a study of γδ T cells in repeated Plasmodium falciparum infection. As for the study in general: Sampling occurred at baseline, pre-infection for selected infections, and 21 days post-infection. Some Malian samples span acute malaria episodes; others come from no-transmission periods. Study findings and constraints: In Vdelta2-negative, largely Vdelta1+, gammadelta repertoires, repeated controlled infections appeared to drive clonal selection waves.

Flow sorting of PBMC yielded separate Vgamma9/Vdelta2+ and Vdelta2-negative gammadelta T cell populations for bulk repertoire analysis. The sequenced sample consisted of gamma-delta T cells from blood. This sequence joins TRDV1 and TRDJ1, with a weak D call TRDD3 (6 bases). The clonotype comes from a pool of human donors (malaria-infected and uninfected, not separated). The CDR3 reads CALGNYDLEWGSPNKLIF. In nucleotides, the CDR3 is TGTGCTCTTGGGAACTACGATTTGGAGTGGGGGTCCCCCAATAAACTCATCTTT.